The sequence of this TCR beta chain was determined in a study of CD8 T cells in Susac syndrome. This CDR3 comprises 15 residues. V shed 1 base, J shed 6 bases, and the junction held 5 bases outside the gene matches. CDR1 and CDR2 from the germline V gene are MGHRA and YSYEKL. RNA in amounts of about 0.5 to 1 ug was reverse transcribed with random hexamers. TCRdb reprocessed the immunoSEQ multiplex PCR reads via MiXCR and lists one record per CDR3 protein. This sample yields some 260,000 distinct CDR3 sequences, of which 70% to 90% are seen a single time; over 0.1% belongs to the top ten. The chain is built from TRBV4-1 and TRBJ2-1; 8 nucleotides align to TRBD2. The sequence came from a human donor with multiple sclerosis. What was sequenced was CD8+ T cells from PBMCs. CDR3 sequence reads: CASSQVSGGGNEQFF. CDR3 sequence (DNA): TGCGCCAGCAGCCAAGTCTCGGGAGGGGGCAATGAGCAGTTCTTC.